The 11 T cell receptor beta chains below come from one sample, sequenced in a study of graft-versus-host responses after intestinal transplantation. Clones were read by immunoSEQ multiplex PCR, and TCRdb kept only the in-frame ones, dropping some. The sample carries over 100,000 clones, 85% to 95% recorded once. Their target antigens are unknown. Sequencing used unstimulated CD8+ T cells sorted from spleen or lymph node cells, obtained before transplant. These receptors were taken from a human donor who was the organ donor for an intestinal transplant.

The gene calls are TRBV9 and TRBJ2-7; 7 positions agree with TRBD2. Germline V gene sequence: CDR1 SGDLS, CDR2 YYNGEE. V lost 3 bases, J lost 4 bases, and 7 bases stayed unmatched. The CDR3 runs 14 residues. For the CDR3, the DNA is TGTGCCAGCAGCGCTGGGGGGGGGTGGTACGAGCAGTACTTC. Translated, it gives CASSAGGGWYEQYF.

The chain carries TRBV11-2 and TRBJ2-7; D remains ambiguous. The V and J ends lost 3 bases and 1 base respectively, with 7 bases between them. CDR1 is SGHAT, CDR2 FQNNGV, per germline. The CDR3 totals 13 residues. The CDR3 here is CASSFGLSYEQYF. CDR3 sequence (DNA): TGTGCCAGCAGCTTCGGGTTATCCTACGAGCAGTACTTC.

The rearrangement joins TRBV4-1 to TRBJ2-7, with a tentative D call TRBD1 (7 bases). The CDR3 covers 13 residues. The V gene lost 4 bases and the J gene lost 6 bases, with 13 bases spanning the gap. Germline assignment: CDR1 MGHRA and CDR2 YSYEKL. Here the CDR3 reads CASSLRQGGEQYF. CDR3 DNA: TGCGCCAGCAGCCTCCGACAGGGAGGCGAGCAGTACTTC.

This sequence joins TRBV5-4 and TRBJ2-7, with D hard to call. Looked up from germline, CDR1 is SGHNT and CDR2 is YYREEE (reference sequence). There are 13 residues in the CDR3. Trimming shortened V by 1 base and J by 6 bases, and 11 bases separated the two germline ends. CDR3 region: CASSLYVGSEQYF. The CDR3 region has the DNA TGTGCCAGCAGCTTGTACGTAGGCTCCGAGCAGTACTTC. Drawing the rest from reference TRBV5-4 and TRBJ2-7, the complete variable domain is ETGVTQSPTHLIKTRGQQVTLRCSSQSGHNTVSWYQQALGQGPQFIFQYYREEENGRGNFPPRFSGLQFPNYSSELNVNALELDDSALYLCASSLYVGSEQYFGPGTRLTVT.

The chain couples TRBV7-8 to TRBJ2-7, with D possibly matching TRBD1 (5 bases). Per germline, CDR1 SGHVS and CDR2 FQNEAQ. V was pared by 4 bases and J by 4 bases, with 14 bases between. The CDR3 has 14 amino acids. CDR3 sequence: CASSWQGRPYEQYF. In nucleotides, the CDR3 is TGTGCCAGCAGCTGGCAGGGCCGCCCTTACGAGCAGTACTTC.

The chain carries TRBV4-1 and TRBJ2-1, with TRBD1 matching 9 bases. CDR1 and CDR2 (germline): MGHRA, YSYEKL. V gave up 4 bases and J gave up 4 bases; unmatched junction bases: 11. The CDR3 runs to 17 residues. The CDR3 loop is CASSLEPDRGVYNEQFF. In DNA form, the CDR3 reads TGCGCCAGCAGCCTGGAACCGGACAGGGGCGTTTACAATGAGCAGTTCTTC.

The chain links TRBV11-2 to TRBJ2-7, with D possibly being TRBD1 (5 bases). Trimming pared 6 bases from V and 3 bases from J, leaving 9 bases between. Germline values: CDR1 SGHAT, CDR2 FQNNGV. This CDR3 region has 12 residues. CDR3 sequence (DNA): TGTGCCAGCAGACCCGACAGCTACGAGCAGTACTTC. Translated: CASRPDSYEQYF.

V gene TRBV4-1 combines with J gene TRBJ2-7, with 10 bases that match TRBD2. The junction had 6 bases not matched to a gene; V was cut back by 2 bases and J by 2 bases. Germline V gene data show CDR1 as MGHRA and CDR2 as YSYEKL. The CDR3 contains 16 residues. The CDR3 reads CASSQHTGTSAYEQYF. The CDR3 region has the DNA TGCGCCAGCAGCCAACATACCGGGACTAGCGCCTACGAGCAGTACTTC.

The gene calls are TRBV15 and TRBJ1-4; a weak D match, TRBD1 (5 bases). The CDR3 runs to 15 residues. V dropped 3 bases and J dropped 4 bases, with 12 bases sitting between them. Germline CDR1 is LNHNV and CDR2 is YYDKDF (reference sequence). The CDR3 DNA reads TGTGCCACCAGCAGGACCGGGACGGTTAATGAAAAACTGTTTTTT. Protein product: CATSRTGTVNEKLFF.

The chain uses TRBV6-5 and TRBJ2-7; 7 bases align to TRBD2. The CDR3 sequence is 13 residues long. With V trimmed by 5 bases and J by 7 bases, 8 bases remained unmatched. Germline assignment: CDR1 MNHEY and CDR2 SVGAGI. The CDR3 is CASSPGLIKEQYF. The CDR3 bases are TGTGCCAGCAGTCCGGGACTAATAAAAGAGCAGTACTTC.

V and J are TRBV9 and TRBJ1-1; 7 bases align to TRBD1. This CDR3 has 14 residues. Germline CDR1 reads SGDLS; CDR2 reads YYNGEE. The V and J ends lost 3 bases and 2 bases, in that order; junction bases with no gene match: 4. The CDR3 DNA reads TGTGCCAGCAGCGGACGGACAGGAAACACTGAAGCTTTCTTT. The encoded protein is CASSGRTGNTEAFF.